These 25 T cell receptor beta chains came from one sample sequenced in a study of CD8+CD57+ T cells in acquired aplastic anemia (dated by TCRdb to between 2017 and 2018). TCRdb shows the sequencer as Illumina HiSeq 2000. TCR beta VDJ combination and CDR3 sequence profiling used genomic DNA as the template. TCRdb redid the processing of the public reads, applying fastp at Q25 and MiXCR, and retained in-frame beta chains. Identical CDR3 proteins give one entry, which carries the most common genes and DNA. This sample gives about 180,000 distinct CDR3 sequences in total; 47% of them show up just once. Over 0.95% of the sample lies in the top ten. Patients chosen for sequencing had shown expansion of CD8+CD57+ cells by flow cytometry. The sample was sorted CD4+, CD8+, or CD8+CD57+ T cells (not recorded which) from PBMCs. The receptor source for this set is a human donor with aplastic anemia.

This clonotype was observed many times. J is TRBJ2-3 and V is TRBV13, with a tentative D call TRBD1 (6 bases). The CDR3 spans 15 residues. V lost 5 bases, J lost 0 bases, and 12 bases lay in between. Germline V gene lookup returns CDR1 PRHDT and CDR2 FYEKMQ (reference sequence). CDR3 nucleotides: TGTGCCAGCAGCCTAAAGACAGGTAGCACAGATACGCAGTATTTT. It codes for CASSLKTGSTDTQYF.

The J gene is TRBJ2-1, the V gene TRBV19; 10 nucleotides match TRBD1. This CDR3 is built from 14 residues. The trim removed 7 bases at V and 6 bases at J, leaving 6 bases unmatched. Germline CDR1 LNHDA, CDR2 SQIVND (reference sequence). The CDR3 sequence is CASTGTGVGNEQFF. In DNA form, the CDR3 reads TGTGCCAGTACTGGGACAGGGGTCGGCAATGAGCAGTTCTTC.

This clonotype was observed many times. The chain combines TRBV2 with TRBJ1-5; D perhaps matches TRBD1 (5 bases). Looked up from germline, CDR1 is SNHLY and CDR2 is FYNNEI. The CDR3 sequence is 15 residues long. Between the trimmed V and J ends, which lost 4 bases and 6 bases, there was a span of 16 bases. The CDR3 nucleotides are TGTGCCAGCAGTGTACGGACGTCGGGGGGTCAGCCCCAGCATTTT. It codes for CASSVRTSGGQPQHF. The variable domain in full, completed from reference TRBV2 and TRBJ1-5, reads EPEVTQTPSHQVTQMGQEVILRCVPISNHLYFYWYRQILGQKVEFLVSFYNNEISEKSEIFDDQFSVERPDGSNFTLKIRSTKLEDSAMYFCASSVRTSGGQPQHFGDGTRLSIL.

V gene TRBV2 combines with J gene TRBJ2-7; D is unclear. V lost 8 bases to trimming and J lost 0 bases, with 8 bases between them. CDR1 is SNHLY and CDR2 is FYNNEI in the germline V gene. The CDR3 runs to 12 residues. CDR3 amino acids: CASATLSYEQYF. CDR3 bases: TGTGCCAGCGCGACACTCTCCTACGAGCAGTACTTC.

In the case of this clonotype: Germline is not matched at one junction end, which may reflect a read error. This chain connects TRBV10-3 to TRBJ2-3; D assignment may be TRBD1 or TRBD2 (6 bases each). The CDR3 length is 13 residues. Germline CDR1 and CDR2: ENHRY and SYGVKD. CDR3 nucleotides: TGTGCCAGCAGTCGAAAGGGGGGAGATACGCAGTATTTT. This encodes CASSRKGGDTQYF.

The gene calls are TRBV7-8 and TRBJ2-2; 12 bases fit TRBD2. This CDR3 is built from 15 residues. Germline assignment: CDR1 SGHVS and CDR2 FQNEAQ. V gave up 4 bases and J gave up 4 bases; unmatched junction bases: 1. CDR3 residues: CASSSSGGATGELFF. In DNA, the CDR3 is TGTGCCAGCAGCTCTAGCGGGGGGGCCACCGGGGAGCTGTTTTTT.

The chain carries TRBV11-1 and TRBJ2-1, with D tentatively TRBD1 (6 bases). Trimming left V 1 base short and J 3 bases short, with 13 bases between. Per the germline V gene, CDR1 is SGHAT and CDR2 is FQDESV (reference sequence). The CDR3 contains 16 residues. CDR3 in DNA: TGTGCCAGCAGCTTAGATAGGGGGAACGGCTACAATGAGCAGTTCTTC. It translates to CASSLDRGNGYNEQFF.

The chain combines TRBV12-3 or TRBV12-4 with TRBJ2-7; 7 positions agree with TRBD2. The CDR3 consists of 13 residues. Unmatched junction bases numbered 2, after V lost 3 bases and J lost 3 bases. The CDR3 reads CASSFGTNYEQYF. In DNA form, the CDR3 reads TGTGCCAGCAGTTTTGGGACTAACTACGAGCAGTACTTC.

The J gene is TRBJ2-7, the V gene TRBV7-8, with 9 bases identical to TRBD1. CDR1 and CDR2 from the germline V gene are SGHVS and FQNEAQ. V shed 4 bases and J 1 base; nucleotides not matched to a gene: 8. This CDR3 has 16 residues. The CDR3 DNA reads TGTGCCAGCAGCTACCGCCGGGACAGGGTGTCCTACGAGCAGTACTTC. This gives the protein CASSYRRDRVSYEQYF.

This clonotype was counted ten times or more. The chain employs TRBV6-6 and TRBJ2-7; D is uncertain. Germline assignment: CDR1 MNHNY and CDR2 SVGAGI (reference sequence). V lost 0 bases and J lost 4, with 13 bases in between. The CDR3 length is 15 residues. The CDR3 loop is CASSYSPSNPYEQYF. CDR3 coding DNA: TGTGCCAGCAGTTACTCGCCCAGCAACCCTTACGAGCAGTACTTC.

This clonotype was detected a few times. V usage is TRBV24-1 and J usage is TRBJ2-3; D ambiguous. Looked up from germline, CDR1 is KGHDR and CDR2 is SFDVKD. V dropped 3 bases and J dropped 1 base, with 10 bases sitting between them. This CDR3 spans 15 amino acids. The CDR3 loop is CATSDLGKGTDTQYF. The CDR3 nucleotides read TGTGCCACCAGTGATCTGGGAAAGGGCACAGATACGCAGTATTTT.

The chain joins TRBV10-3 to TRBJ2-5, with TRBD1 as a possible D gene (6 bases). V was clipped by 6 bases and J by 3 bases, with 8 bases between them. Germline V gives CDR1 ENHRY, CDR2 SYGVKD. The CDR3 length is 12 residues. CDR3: CAIRAGEETQYF. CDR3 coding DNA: TGTGCCATCAGGGCAGGGGAAGAGACCCAGTACTTC.

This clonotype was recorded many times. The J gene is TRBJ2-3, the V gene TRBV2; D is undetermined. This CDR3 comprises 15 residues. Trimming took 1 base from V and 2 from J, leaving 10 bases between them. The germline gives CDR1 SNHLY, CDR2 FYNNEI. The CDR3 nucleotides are TGTGCCAGCAGTGAAGAGGGCAGCCACACAGATACGCAGTATTTT. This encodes CASSEEGSHTDTQYF.

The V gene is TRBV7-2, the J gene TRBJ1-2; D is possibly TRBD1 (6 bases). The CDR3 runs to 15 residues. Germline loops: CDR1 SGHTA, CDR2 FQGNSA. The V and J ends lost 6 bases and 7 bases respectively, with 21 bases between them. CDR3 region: CASSQRARGGGGYTF. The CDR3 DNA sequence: TGTGCCAGCAGTCAAAGGGCCAGGGGAGGTGGTGGCTACACCTTC.

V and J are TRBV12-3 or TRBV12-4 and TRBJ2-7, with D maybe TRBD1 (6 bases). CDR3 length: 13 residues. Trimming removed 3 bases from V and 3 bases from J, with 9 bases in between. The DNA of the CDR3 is TGTGCCAGCAGTTTGGGCAGGGGCTACGAGCAGTACTTC. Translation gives CASSLGRGYEQYF.

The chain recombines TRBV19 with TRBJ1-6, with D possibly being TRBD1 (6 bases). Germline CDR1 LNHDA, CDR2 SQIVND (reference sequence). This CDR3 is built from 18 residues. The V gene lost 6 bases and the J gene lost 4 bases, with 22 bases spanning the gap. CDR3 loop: CASRLLGQSSPYNSPLHF. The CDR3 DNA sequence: TGTGCCAGTAGGCTCCTCGGACAGTCAAGCCCTTATAATTCACCCCTCCACTTT. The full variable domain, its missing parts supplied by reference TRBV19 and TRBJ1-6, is DGGITQSPKYLFRKEGQNVTLSCEQNLNHDAMYWYRQDPGQGLRLIYYSQIVNDFQKGDIAEGYSVSREKKESFPLTVTSAQKNPTAFYLCASRLLGQSSPYNSPLHFGNGTRLTVT.

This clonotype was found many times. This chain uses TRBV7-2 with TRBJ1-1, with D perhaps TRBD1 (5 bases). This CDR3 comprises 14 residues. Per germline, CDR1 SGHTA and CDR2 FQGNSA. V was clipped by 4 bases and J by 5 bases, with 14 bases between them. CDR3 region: CASSSTLGVTEAFF. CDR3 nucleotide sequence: TGTGCCAGCAGCTCGACTCTGGGGGTGACTGAAGCTTTCTTT.

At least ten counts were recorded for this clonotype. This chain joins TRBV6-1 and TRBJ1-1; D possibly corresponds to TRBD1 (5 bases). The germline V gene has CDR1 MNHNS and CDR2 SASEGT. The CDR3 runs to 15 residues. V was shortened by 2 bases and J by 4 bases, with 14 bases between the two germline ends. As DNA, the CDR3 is TGTGCCAGCAGTGAACATCGGGGGGAGACCACTGAAGCTTTCTTT. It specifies CASSEHRGETTEAFF.

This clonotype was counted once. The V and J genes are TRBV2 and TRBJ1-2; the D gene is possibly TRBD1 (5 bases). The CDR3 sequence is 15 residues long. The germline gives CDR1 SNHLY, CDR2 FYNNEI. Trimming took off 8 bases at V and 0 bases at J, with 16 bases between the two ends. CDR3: CASGSGGDSNYGYTF. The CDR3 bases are TGTGCCAGCGGGTCCGGGGGAGACTCTAACTATGGCTACACCTTC.

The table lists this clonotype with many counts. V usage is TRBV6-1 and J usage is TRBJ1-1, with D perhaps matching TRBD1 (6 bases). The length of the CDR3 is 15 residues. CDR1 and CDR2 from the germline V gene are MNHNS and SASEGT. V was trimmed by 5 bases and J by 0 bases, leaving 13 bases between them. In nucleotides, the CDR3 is TGTGCCAGCAGTTCCAGGGGAATCGTGAACACTGAAGCTTTCTTT. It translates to CASSSRGIVNTEAFF.

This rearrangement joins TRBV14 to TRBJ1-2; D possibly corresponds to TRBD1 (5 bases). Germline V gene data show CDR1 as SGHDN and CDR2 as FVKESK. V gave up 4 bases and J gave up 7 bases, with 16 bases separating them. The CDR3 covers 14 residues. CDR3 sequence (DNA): TGTGCCAGCAGCCGCGGGGGAATAGTGCGTGGCTACACCTTC. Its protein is CASSRGGIVRGYTF.

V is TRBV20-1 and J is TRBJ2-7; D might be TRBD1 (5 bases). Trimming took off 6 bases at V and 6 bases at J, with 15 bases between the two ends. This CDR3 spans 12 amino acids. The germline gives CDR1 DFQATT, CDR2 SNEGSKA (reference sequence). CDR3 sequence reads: CSADSQATEQYF. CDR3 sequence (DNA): TGCAGTGCGGATTCACAGGCTACCGAGCAGTACTTC.

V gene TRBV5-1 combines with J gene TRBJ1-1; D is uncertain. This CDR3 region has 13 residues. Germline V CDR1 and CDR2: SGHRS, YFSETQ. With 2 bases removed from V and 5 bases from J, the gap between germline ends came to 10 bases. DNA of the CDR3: TGCGCCAGCAGCTTAGTGGAAGGAACTGAAGCTTTCTTT. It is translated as CASSLVEGTEAFF.

CDR3 sequence (DNA): TGCGCCAGCAGCCCGGGACACCGTGATCCCTACGAGCAGTACTTC. It is translated as CASSPGHRDPYEQYF. The V gene is TRBV5-1, the J gene TRBJ2-7, with D perhaps TRBD1 (6 bases). V lost 4 bases, J lost 2 bases, and 16 bases lay in between. Looked up from germline, CDR1 is SGHRS and CDR2 is YFSETQ. The CDR3 runs 15 residues.

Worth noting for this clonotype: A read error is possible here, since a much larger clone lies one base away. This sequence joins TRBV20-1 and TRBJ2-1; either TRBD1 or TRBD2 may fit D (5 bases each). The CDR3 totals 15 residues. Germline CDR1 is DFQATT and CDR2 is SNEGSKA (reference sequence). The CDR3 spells CNARARGAPFGEQFF. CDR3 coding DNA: TGCAATGCTAGAGCCAGAGGGGCCCCGTTTGGTGAGCAGTTCTTC.